This paragraph reports one TCR beta chain. These data are taken from a study of T cell changes during pregnancy in multiple sclerosis. V lost 0 bases and J lost 4, with 13 bases in between. Germline loops: CDR1 SGHKS, CDR2 YYEKEE (reference sequence). This CDR3 contains 15 residues. Libraries were prepared by immunoSEQ multiplex PCR; TCRdb keeps only in-frame clonotypes and omits some of them. Among about 45,000 clones listed, around 96% were seen once. The receptor's source is a female donor with multiple sclerosis, enrolled in a pregnancy study. The material was peripheral blood, obtained in the second trimester of pregnancy. The chain couples TRBV5-5 to TRBJ1-2; D uncertain. CDR3 protein: CASSLGPTVSYGYTF. The CDR3 nucleotides read TGTGCCAGCAGCTTGGGACCCACAGTCTCCTATGGCTACACCTTC.